A single sample is the source of the 25 T cell receptor beta chains below, sequenced in a study of molecular identifiers for immune sequencing clone quantification. In TCRdb, the PCR reads were re-called with MiXCR into one record per CDR3 protein. Here the sample spans some 680,000 distinct CDR3 sequences, 25% being singletons. Source material: naive CD8+ T cells from blood, with Jurkat cell RNA spiked in. Specified subset: FACS-sorted CD8+CD4-CCR7+CD45RA+ naive T cells. Receptors were obtained from a human donor in good health. Some libraries in this study had Jurkat cell RNA spiked in.

This clonotype has just a few counts. This chain uses TRBV27 with TRBJ2-3; TRBD2 might be the D (5 bases). This CDR3 spans 13 amino acids. Trimming pared 4 bases from V and 11 bases from J, leaving 16 bases between. Per the germline V gene, CDR1 is MNHEY and CDR2 is SMNVEV (reference sequence). The CDR3 reads CASSWTPPREQYF. CDR3 in DNA: TGTGCCAGCAGTTGGACTCCACCCAGAGAGCAGTATTTT.

Comments on this clonotype: A much larger clone sits a single nucleotide away, making a read error possible. The CDR3 sequence is CASRRDHEQFF. CDR3 coding DNA: TGTGCCAGCAGGCGGGACCACGAGCAGTTCTTC. The chain joins TRBV27 to TRBJ2-7, with D perhaps matching TRBD2 (6 bases). The J call may be mistaken, given a closer DNA end match to TRBJ2-1. The germline V gene encodes CDR1 MNHEY and CDR2 SMNVEV (reference sequence). CDR3 size: 11 residues.

This clonotype was observed many times. This sequence joins TRBV11-2 and TRBJ2-3, with 8 bases that match TRBD2. The CDR3 loop spans 14 amino acids. Germline V lookup: CDR1 SGHAT, CDR2 FQNNGV. V trimming: 5 bases; J trimming: 3 bases; junction bases outside the gene matches: 4. The CDR3 sequence is CASSRGGGTDTQYF. For the CDR3, the DNA is TGTGCCAGCAGCCGGGGGGGCGGGACAGATACGCAGTATTTT. The full variable domain, with the rest looked up from reference TRBV11-2 and TRBJ2-3, is EAGVAQSPRYKIIEKRQSVAFWCNPISGHATLYWYQQILGQGPKLLIQFQNNGVVDDSQLPKDRFSAERLKGVDSTLKIQPAKLEDSAVYLCASSRGGGTDTQYFGPGTRLTVL.

The gene calls are TRBV12-3 or TRBV12-4 and TRBJ1-4, with D possibly being TRBD1 (6 bases). Trimming removed 7 bases from V and 6 bases from J, with 15 bases in between. This CDR3 region has 14 residues. CDR3 amino acids: CASKLGTKDEKLFF. In DNA form, the CDR3 reads TGTGCCAGCAAACTCGGGACAAAGGATGAAAAACTGTTTTTT.

On this clonotype itself: The conserved phenylalanine or tryptophan normally closing the CDR3 is absent here, so this likely arose from a read error. V gene TRBV4-1 combines with J gene TRBJ1-1; no clear D gene. V was shortened by 8 bases and J by 4 bases, with 17 bases between the two germline ends. CDR1 is MGHRA and CDR2 is YSYEKL in the germline V gene. The CDR3 covers 14 residues. The CDR3 nucleotides are TGCGCCAGCTGTCCCCGGCTGGGGAGCACTGAAGCTTTCGTT. Amino acids: CASCPRLGSTEAFV.

About this clonotype itself: Relative to the germline gene, one junction end is altered; a read error may explain this. The chain employs TRBV7-9 and TRBJ2-1; the D is unclear. The V gene's germline CDR1 is SEHNR and CDR2 FQNEAQ (reference sequence). The CDR3 totals 12 residues. In DNA form, the CDR3 reads TGTACCAGCAGCCCCCCCTACAATGAGCAGTTCTTC. This translates into CTSSPPYNEQFF.

Many counts were recorded for this clonotype. The chain joins TRBV29-1 to TRBJ1-1, with 7 bases aligning to TRBD1. V trimming: 0 bases; J trimming: 4 bases; junction bases outside the gene matches: 5. Germline V gene data show CDR1 as SQVTM and CDR2 as ANQGSEA. This CDR3 is 14 amino acids long. For the CDR3, the DNA is TGCAGCGTTGAAGAAGGACAGGTCATCACTGAAGCTTTCTTT. It yields the protein CSVEEGQVITEAFF.

The table lists this clonotype with many counts. This sequence joins TRBV7-9 and TRBJ1-1; the D is unclear. The CDR3 runs 12 residues. Between the trimmed V and J ends, which lost 5 bases and 7 bases, there was a span of 11 bases. The germline gives CDR1 SEHNR, CDR2 FQNEAQ (reference sequence). CDR3 DNA: TGTGCCAGCAGCACACTGGACGGTGAAGCTTTCTTT. Translating it yields CASSTLDGEAFF.

This clonotype has more than one count but fewer than ten. This rearrangement joins TRBV18 to TRBJ2-1; tentative D call: TRBD1 (6 bases). Germline CDR1 and CDR2: KGHSH and LQKENI. Trimming cost V 2 bases and J 4 bases, with 12 bases left between them. The CDR3 consists of 15 residues. CDR3 sequence reads: CASSPTGSQYNEQFF. The DNA for the CDR3 is TGTGCCAGCTCACCAACAGGGTCTCAATACAATGAGCAGTTCTTC.

This sequence joins TRBV12-3 or TRBV12-4 and TRBJ1-1, with D possibly TRBD1 on 5 matching bases. CDR3 length: 13 amino acids. Trimming took off 5 bases at V and 7 bases at J, with 14 bases between the two ends. The CDR3: CASSRRDFIEAFF. The CDR3 DNA reads TGTGCCAGCAGTCGCAGGGACTTTATTGAAGCTTTCTTT.

With regard to this clonotype: Possible read error: a much larger clone is one base away. The rearrangement joins TRBV9 to TRBJ2-2; the D is unclear. The CDR3 has 11 amino acids. Germline CDR1 reads SGDLS; CDR2 reads YYNGEE. The V gene lost 9 bases and the J gene lost 6 bases, with 9 bases spanning the gap. CDR3 nucleotide sequence: TGTGCCAACTCATGGGCCGGGGAGCTGTTTTTT. This translates into CANSWAGELFF.

The rearrangement links TRBV9 to TRBJ2-1; D might be TRBD1 (5 bases). The CDR3 totals 15 residues. Germline-derived CDR1 and CDR2 are SGDLS and YYNGEE. The V and J ends lost 0 bases and 4 bases respectively, with 11 bases between them. Here the CDR3 reads CASSVGGLGYNEQFF. The CDR3 region has the DNA TGTGCCAGCAGCGTAGGGGGCTTGGGTTACAATGAGCAGTTCTTC. The whole variable domain, remainder taken from reference TRBV9 and TRBJ2-1, is DSGVTQTPKHLITATGQRVTLRCSPRSGDLSVYWYQQSLDQGLQFLIQYYNGEERAKGNILERFSAQQFPDLHSELNLSSLELGDSALYFCASSVGGLGYNEQFFGPGTRLTVL.

This clonotype was recorded a few times. This chain connects TRBV27 to TRBJ1-1, with D perhaps matching TRBD1 (6 bases). Germline loops: CDR1 MNHEY, CDR2 SMNVEV (reference sequence). This CDR3 contains 14 residues. Between the trimmed V and J ends, which lost 1 base and 6 bases, there was a span of 12 bases. Here the CDR3 reads CASSLWGGGSEAFF. The CDR3 nucleotides are TGTGCCAGCAGTTTATGGGGGGGCGGATCTGAAGCTTTCTTT.

This clonotype has ten or more counts. The chain combines TRBV5-6 with TRBJ2-7; the match to TRBD2 covers 10 bases. The germline V gene has CDR1 SGHDT and CDR2 YYEEEE. The CDR3 length is 14 residues. The trim removed 3 bases at V and 5 bases at J, leaving 5 bases unmatched. CDR3 nucleotide sequence: TGTGCCAGCAGCTCGGGACTAGCGACCAACGAGCAGTACTTC. Translating it yields CASSSGLATNEQYF.

This clonotype was observed at least ten times. The chain combines TRBV4-2 with TRBJ2-5; no definite D call. Germline V gene sequence: CDR1 LGHNA, CDR2 YNFKEQ. CDR3 length equals 13 residues. V was cut by 2 bases and J by 4 bases, with 8 bases left in between. The CDR3 sequence is CASSQTSGETQYF. The CDR3 nucleotides read TGTGCCAGCAGCCAAACATCTGGAGAGACCCAGTACTTC.

This clonotype was counted between two and nine times. This chain uses TRBV4-1 with TRBJ2-2, with D perhaps matching TRBD1 (6 bases). Trimming removed 6 bases at V and 2 bases at J, with 10 bases between. The germline V gene has CDR1 MGHRA and CDR2 YSYEKL. The CDR3 runs to 14 residues. CDR3 region: CASRPGHNTGELFF. The DNA of the CDR3 is TGCGCCAGCAGACCGGGACACAACACCGGGGAGCTGTTTTTT.

This clonotype appeared a few times. The chain combines TRBV6-5 with TRBJ2-5, with D maybe TRBD2 (5 bases). The CDR3 has 15 residues. Between the trimmed V and J ends, which lost 10 bases and 1 base, there was a span of 19 bases. From germline, CDR1 is MNHEY and CDR2 SVGAGI. The DNA of the CDR3 is TGTGCCACTGCGGACTCCGGAAATGCCCAAGAGACCCAGTACTTC. As protein: CATADSGNAQETQYF.

The V and J genes are TRBV6-2 or TRBV6-3 and TRBJ2-7; D unresolved. Trimming pared 6 bases from V and 2 bases from J, leaving 11 bases between. CDR1 MNHEY and CDR2 SVGEGT come from the germline V gene. The CDR3 is made up of 13 amino acids. CDR3 in DNA: TGTGCCAGCAGGCGGCCCTACGCCTACGAGCAGTACTTC. It specifies CASRRPYAYEQYF.

A word on this clonotype: Relative to the germline gene, one junction end is altered; a read error may explain this. The genes are TRBV10-2 and TRBJ2-4; possibly TRBD1 for D (5 bases). The CDR3 is 15 amino acids. The germline CDR1 and CDR2 sequences are WSHSY and SAAADI. The CDR3 bases are TGCACCAGCAGTGGGGCAGGTGTTGACAAAAACATTCAGTACTTC. Protein: CTSSGAGVDKNIQYF.

Details on this clonotype: Given a much more abundant clone one base away, this may be a read error. V and J are TRBV28 and TRBJ1-5; a possible D gene is TRBD1 (5 bases). CDR3 size: 17 residues. Germline CDR1 reads MDHEN; CDR2 reads SYDVKM. CDR3 in amino acids: CASSLSFRAGSNQPQRF. In DNA, the CDR3 is TGTGCCAGCAGTCTTAGTTTCCGAGCAGGGAGCAATCAGCCCCAGCGTTTT.

This clonotype was seen at least ten times. The CDR3 here is CASSTNRDINQPQHF. DNA of the CDR3: TGTGCCAGCAGCACTAACCGGGACATAAATCAGCCCCAGCATTTT. This sequence joins TRBV7-9 and TRBJ1-5, with D tentatively TRBD1 (6 bases). V lost 5 bases to trimming and J lost 4 bases, with 15 bases between them. Germline assignment: CDR1 SEHNR and CDR2 FQNEAQ (reference sequence). There are 15 residues in the CDR3.

Points on this clonotype: One base away lies a much larger clone, so this may be a sequencing read error. This chain joins TRBV7-9 and TRBJ1-1; tentative D call: TRBD1 (6 bases). Trimming took 6 bases from V and 0 from J, leaving 11 bases between them. This CDR3 has 14 amino acids. CDR1 and CDR2 from the germline V gene are SEHNR and FQNEAQ (reference sequence). The chain's CDR3 is CASSSDSLNTEAFF. The CDR3 coding sequence is TGTGCCAGCAGTTCGGACAGCTTGAACACTGAAGCTTTCTTT.

This clonotype was picked up a small number of times. The chain recombines TRBV7-8 with TRBJ1-1; 8 bases match TRBD1. Germline V gene lookup returns CDR1 SGHVS and CDR2 FQNEAQ. The CDR3 consists of 13 residues. Unmatched junction bases numbered 1, after V lost 1 base and J lost 6 bases. As DNA, the CDR3 is TGTGCCAGCAGCTTAGAACAGGGGGCTGAAGCTTTCTTT. Its protein is CASSLEQGAEAFF.

This clonotype appeared a few times. The rearrangement links TRBV15 to TRBJ2-7; TRBD1 matches 7 bases. J gave up 7 bases and V 2 bases, and 5 bases lay outside the gene matches. The length of the CDR3 is 13 residues. CDR1 is LNHNV, CDR2 YYDKDF, per germline (reference sequence). CDR3 DNA sequence: TGTGCCACCAGCAGAACCAGGGGACAGGAGCAGTACTTC. This translates into CATSRTRGQEQYF.

This clonotype has a count of ten or more. This chain links TRBV10-3 with TRBJ1-1; perhaps TRBD1 as D (6 bases). Germline lookup yields CDR1 ENHRY and CDR2 SYGVKD. Trimming removed 1 base from V and 1 base from J, with 13 bases in between. This CDR3 is 16 amino acids long. The CDR3 spells CAISEFKGGPNTEAFF. CDR3 nucleotides: TGTGCCATCAGTGAGTTTAAAGGGGGTCCGAACACTGAAGCTTTCTTT.